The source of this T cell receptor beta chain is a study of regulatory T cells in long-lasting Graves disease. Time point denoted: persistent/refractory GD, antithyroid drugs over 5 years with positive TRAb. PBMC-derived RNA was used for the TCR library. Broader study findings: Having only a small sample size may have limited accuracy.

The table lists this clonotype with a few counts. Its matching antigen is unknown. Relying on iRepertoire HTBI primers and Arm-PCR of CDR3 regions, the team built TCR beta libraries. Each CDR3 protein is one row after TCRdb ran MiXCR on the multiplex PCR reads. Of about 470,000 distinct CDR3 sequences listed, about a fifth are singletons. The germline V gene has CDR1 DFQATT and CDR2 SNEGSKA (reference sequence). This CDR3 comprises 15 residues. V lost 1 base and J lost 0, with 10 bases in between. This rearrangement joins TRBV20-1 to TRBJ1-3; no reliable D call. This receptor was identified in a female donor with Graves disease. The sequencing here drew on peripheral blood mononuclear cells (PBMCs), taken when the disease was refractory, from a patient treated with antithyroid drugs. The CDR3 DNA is TGCAGTGCTAGAGTAACTGGTACCTCTGGAAACACCATATATTTT. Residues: CSARVTGTSGNTIYF.